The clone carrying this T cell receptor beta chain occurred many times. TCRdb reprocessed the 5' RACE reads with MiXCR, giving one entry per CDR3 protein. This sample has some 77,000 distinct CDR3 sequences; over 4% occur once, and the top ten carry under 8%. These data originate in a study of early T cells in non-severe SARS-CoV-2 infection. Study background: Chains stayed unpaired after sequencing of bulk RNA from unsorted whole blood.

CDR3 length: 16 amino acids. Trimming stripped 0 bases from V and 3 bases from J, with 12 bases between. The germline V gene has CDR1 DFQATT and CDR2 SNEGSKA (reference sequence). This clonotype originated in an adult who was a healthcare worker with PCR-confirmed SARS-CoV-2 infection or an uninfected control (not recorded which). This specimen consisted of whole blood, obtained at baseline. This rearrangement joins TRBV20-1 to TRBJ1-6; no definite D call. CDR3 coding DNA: TGCAGTGCTAGAGACACTGGACCGCACTATAATTCACCCCTCCACTTT. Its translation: CSARDTGPHYNSPLHF.